These 17 T cell receptor beta chains were sequenced from one sample in a study of tumor-infiltrating lymphocytes in primary liver carcinoma. Starting material for RNA and DNA co-extraction consisted of about 20-30 mg of unsorted bulk tissue. With a constant-region primer, TCR beta cDNA was made from 500 ng of total RNA. Three-round nested multiplex PCR performed with slightly modified ARM-PCR produced the TCR beta libraries. The first two PCR rounds used TRBV1-TRBV30 forward primers with a C-beta reverse primer, about 10 cycles each. From the multiplex PCR reads, TCRdb called clonotypes with MiXCR, one entry per CDR3 protein. The sample has roughly 100,000 distinct CDR3 sequences, about 63% seen once. Sequencing used liver tumor tissue from sampling region 2. Subset indicated: tumor region T2, inferior pole. Receptor source: a woman aged 55-69 years with primary liver carcinoma and hepatitis B virus infection.

For this clonotype: One end of the junction does not line up with germline, which may come from a read error. J is TRBJ2-2 and V is TRBV10-1, with D perhaps TRBD1 or TRBD2 (5 bases each). Germline V lookup: CDR1 WNHNN, CDR2 SYGVQD (reference sequence). The CDR3 contains 13 residues. CDR3 loop: CARSKGSAGELFF. The CDR3 coding sequence is TGCGCCCGCAGTAAGGGGTCGGCCGGGGAACTGTTTTTT.

Comment on this clonotype: The missing conserved phenylalanine or tryptophan at the end of this CDR3 makes a read error likely. This chain links TRBV11-2 with TRBJ2-5; D not resolved. This CDR3 comprises 13 residues. In germline, CDR1 is SGHAT, CDR2 FQNNGV. The CDR3 here is CPSSLESNGTQYL. The CDR3 DNA is TGTCCCAGCAGCTTAGAATCCAATGGGACCCAGTACTTA.

A note on this clonotype: At one end, the junction sequence differs from germline, possibly due to a read error. The chain employs TRBV5-6 and TRBJ2-2; possibly TRBD2 for D (6 bases). The CDR3 contains 15 residues. Germline CDR1 reads SGHDT; CDR2 reads YYEEEE. DNA for the CDR3: TGTCCCAGCAACGCCCCGGGACTTGCTACCGGGGAGCTGTTTTTT. Its translation is CPSNAPGLATGELFF.

This clonotype was counted only a few times. The rearrangement joins TRBV11-2 to TRBJ2-2, with D perhaps being TRBD1 or TRBD2 (6 bases each). The CDR3 contains 15 residues. Germline assignment: CDR1 SGHAT and CDR2 FQNNGV. The V end lost 4 bases, the J end lost 11 bases, and 20 bases lay between the germline ends. DNA for the CDR3: TGTGCCAGCAGCTGGGGGGATTCGGACAGCGGCGAGCTGTTTTTT. Protein sequence: CASSWGDSDSGELFF.

With regard to this clonotype: The germline gene is not matched at one end of the junction; a read error may be the cause. The chain couples TRBV2 to TRBJ2-3, with D possibly TRBD2 on 6 matching bases. This CDR3 is 11 amino acids long. The germline CDR1 and CDR2 sequences are SNHLY and FYNNEI. CDR3 coding DNA: TGTGCCAGCACTCACGGGGGTACGCAGTACTTT. Translation: CASTHGGTQYF.

About this clonotype: The CDR3 ends on some other residue instead of the conserved phenylalanine or tryptophan, so this is likely a read error. The gene calls are TRBV11-2 and TRBJ2-5; D not certain. CDR1 SGHAT and CDR2 FQNNGV come from the germline V gene. The CDR3 is 13 residues long. The CDR3 sequence: CASSQKYQESQYL. The DNA of the CDR3 is TGTGCCAGCAGCCAAAAGTACCAAGAGAGCCAGTACTTG.

The chain links TRBV28 to TRBJ2-7; D is possibly TRBD1 (5 bases). This CDR3 is built from 12 residues. V was clipped by 6 bases and J by 7 bases, with 13 bases between them. Germline assignment: CDR1 MDHEN and CDR2 SYDVKM. CDR3 nucleotide sequence: TGTGCCAGCAGAATAACAGGTGTTGAGCAGTACTTC. Its translation: CASRITGVEQYF.

In this sample, this clonotype turned up many times. The V call is TRBV28, the J call TRBJ2-2; D is ambiguous. V was pared by 5 bases and J by 6 bases, with 13 bases between. This CDR3 has 14 amino acids. Germline assignment: CDR1 MDHEN and CDR2 SYDVKM. CDR3 coding DNA: TGTGCCAGCAGTCTTGACCCCTCTGCCGGGGAGCTGTTTTTT. Its translation is CASSLDPSAGELFF.

V and J are TRBV11-3 and TRBJ2-1; no clear D gene. Germline CDR1 reads SGHNT; CDR2 reads YENEEA. The CDR3 contains 14 residues. Trimming took off 5 bases at V and 12 bases at J, with 20 bases between the two ends. Here the CDR3 reads CASSRQSGVETQFF. CDR3 sequence (DNA): TGTGCCAGCAGCCGGCAGAGTGGGGTAGAAACGCAGTTCTTC.

This clonotype turned up a few times. The chain has TRBV2 and TRBJ2-3, with TRBD2 matching 10 bases. Per germline, CDR1 SNHLY and CDR2 FYNNEI. This CDR3 is built from 14 residues. V trimming: 2 bases; J trimming: 9 bases; junction bases outside the gene matches: 5. The DNA of the CDR3 is TGTGCCAGCAGTGAATCGGGTAGCGGGGGGACGCAGTATTTT. Residues: CASSESGSGGTQYF.

The sample holds a few counts of this clonotype. It may be a read error: a sequence one base away is much more abundant. The chain couples TRBV28 to TRBJ2-2; TRBD1 matches 10 bases. Germline V gives CDR1 MDHEN, CDR2 SYDVKM. The CDR3 runs to 14 residues. CDR3 sequence: CVSSWDRGIGELFF. In DNA form, the CDR3 reads TGTGTCAGCAGTTGGGACAGGGGAATCGGGGAGCTGTTTTTT.

On this clonotype: An end of the junction does not agree with germline; a read error may underlie this. The chain is built from TRBV29-1 and TRBJ2-3; TRBD2 agrees at 7 bases. Germline V gene data show CDR1 as SQVTM and CDR2 as ANQGSEA. The CDR3 totals 15 residues. In DNA, the CDR3 is TGCAGCGTTGGCGGCGCTAGCGGATACACGGATATGCAGTATTTT. It encodes CSVGGASGYTDMQYF.

This clonotype occurred a few times. A read error may be the cause here, since a much bigger clone is one base away. The chain employs TRBV6-1 and TRBJ2-1; tentatively, D is TRBD2 (6 bases). The germline gives CDR1 MNHNS, CDR2 SASEGT. The CDR3 sequence is 16 residues long. V lost 2 bases to trimming and J lost 3 bases, with 14 bases between them. For the CDR3, the DNA is TGTGCCAGCAGTGAAAGTCCTAGCGAGGACTACAATGAGCAGTTCTTC. It is translated as CASSESPSEDYNEQFF.

The gene calls are TRBV19 and TRBJ2-4; maybe TRBD2 (5 bases). V was clipped by 5 bases and J by 8 bases, with 16 bases between them. Looked up from germline, CDR1 is LNHDA and CDR2 is SQIVND (reference sequence). This CDR3 has 14 residues. The CDR3 is CASSGRTQLDIQYF. The CDR3 DNA follows: TGTGCCAGTAGTGGCAGGACGCAACTAGACATTCAGTACTTC.

In the case of this clonotype: Since a much larger clone is just one base distant, this may be a read error. V gene TRBV5-6 combines with J gene TRBJ2-2; 11 bases map to TRBD2. The CDR3 loop spans 19 amino acids. CDR1 SGHDT and CDR2 YYEEEE come from the germline V gene. CDR3 residues: CASNLDFGSGRAGTGELFF. The CDR3 nucleotides read TGTGCCAGCAACTTGGATTTTGGTAGCGGGAGGGCCGGCACCGGGGAGCTGTTTTTT.

Remarks on this clonotype: One junction end disagrees with the germline gene, perhaps due to a read error. This sequence joins TRBV11-3 and TRBJ2-1, with D possibly being TRBD2 (5 bases). CDR3 size: 17 residues. Germline lookup yields CDR1 SGHNT and CDR2 YENEEA. As DNA, the CDR3 is TGTACCAGCAGCTTAGTGTTCGGCGGACTTTCCTACAATGAGCAGTTCTTC. This sequence encodes CTSSLVFGGLSYNEQFF.

This clonotype was recorded a few times. The rearrangement links TRBV28 to TRBJ2-3, with 8 positions matching TRBD1. CDR3 size: 13 residues. Germline V gene sequence: CDR1 MDHEN, CDR2 SYDVKM. The V segment lost 11 bases and the J segment 4 bases; nucleotides outside the gene matches: 8. CDR3 in DNA: TGTGCCCACAGGGGGTCCTTAGCAGATACGCAGTATTTT. Its protein product is CAHRGSLADTQYF. Together with reference TRBV28 and TRBJ2-3, the CDR3 gives the full variable domain: DVKVTQSSRYLVKRTGEKVFLECVQDMDHENMFWYRQDPGLGLRLIYFSYDVKMKEKGDIPEGYSVSREKKERFSLILESASTNQTSMYLCAHRGSLADTQYFGPGTRLTVL.